This T cell receptor beta chain came from a study of siplizumab effects on memory and regulatory T cells. General study results and limits: The suppressive capacity of proliferating Tregs from siplizumab cultures remained unconfirmed. No more than a minor fraction of alloreactive clones could be traced back to unstimulated subsets.

In the case of this clone: Its antigen is as yet unknown.

The CDR3 has 16 residues. Trimming cost V 2 bases and J 3 bases, with 13 bases left between them. The germline V gene has CDR1 SGHAT and CDR2 FQNNGV. Some clones are missing from TCRdb's copy, which holds only in-frame ones; the method was immunoSEQ multiplex PCR. The sample consists of some 110,000 clones, roughly 94% of them appearing once. V and J are TRBV11-2 and TRBJ1-4; possible D gene TRBD1, 6 bases. The sample consisted of non-Treg CD4+ T cells sorted from blood. The receptor was isolated from a human donor in good health. The CDR3 loop reads CASSLNRGRSNEKLFF. DNA for the CDR3: TGTGCCAGCAGCTTAAACCGGGGGCGATCTAATGAAAAACTGTTTTTT.